This TCR beta chain was sequenced during a study of blood T cell repertoires in COVID-19. Across the whole study: PBMCs, B-cell-depleted T cells, or T cells provided the cDNA or gDNA that made up the material.

Study members were between roughly 18 and 100 years old and lived in fewer than 30 US regions. Cohort placement rested on clinical history that participants reported themselves. Exposed study participants had met a COVID-19 case within 2 weeks before entry. CDR3 length: 16 residues. Germline V gene lookup returns CDR1 MGHDK and CDR2 SYGVNS. Trimming stripped 3 bases from V and 0 bases from J, with 12 bases between. Generated by immunoSEQ multiplex PCR, the TCRdb table keeps only in-frame clones and is missing some. The data show some 340,000 clones, 90% seen once. In its sample, this clone was seen once.

The specimen sequenced was PBMCs or T cells enriched from blood (not recorded which). This chain links TRBV25-1 with TRBJ1-3; the D gene is possibly TRBD1 (5 bases). The receptor was derived from a woman aged 25-40 years who had been exposed to COVID-19. CDR3 protein: CASSESGRFSGNTIYF. The CDR3 DNA reads TGTGCCAGCAGTGAGTCAGGGAGGTTCTCTGGAAACACCATATATTTT. Full variable domain (rest looked up from reference TRBV25-1 and TRBJ1-3): EADIYQTPRYLVIGTGKKITLECSQTMGHDKMYWYQQDPGMELHLIHYSYGVNSTEKGDLSSESTVSRIRTEHFPLTLESARPSHTSQYLCASSESGRFSGNTIYFGEGSWLTVV.